These 29 T cell receptor beta chains share one sample of origin, sequenced in a study of blood T cells in healthy people across ages. With a J-beta primer mix and a sample-barcoded 5' primer, a second PCR ran 7 to 11 cycles. TCRdb passed the 5' RACE reads through MiXCR, listing each CDR3 protein once. This table holds roughly 1,700,000 distinct CDR3 sequences, 28% found once. The sequenced sample consisted of blood. These TCRs come from a woman in her 30s in good health.

A word on this clonotype: This sequence may be a read error, since a much larger clone differs from it by one base. This rearrangement joins TRBV4-1 to TRBJ2-5, with a tentative D call TRBD1 (5 bases). This CDR3 has 14 amino acids. Trimming took off 3 bases at V and 2 bases at J, with 10 bases between the two ends. Per germline, CDR1 MGHRA and CDR2 YSYEKL. The CDR3 sequence: CASSQWGRQETQYF. The CDR3 bases are TGCGCCAGCAGCCAGTGGGGCAGACAAGAGACCCAGTACTTC.

In its sample, this clonotype was seen many times. The chain links TRBV5-1 to TRBJ2-6; unclear D gene. Germline V gives CDR1 SGHRS, CDR2 YFSETQ. The CDR3 consists of 16 residues. V lost 3 bases and J 0 bases, leaving 10 bases between the germline ends. The CDR3 sequence is CASSSGRDSGANVLTF. The DNA for the CDR3 is TGCGCCAGCAGCTCGGGTAGGGACTCTGGGGCCAACGTCCTGACTTTC.

This clonotype was seen repeatedly, ten times or more. The genes are TRBV12-3 or TRBV12-4 and TRBJ2-3; TRBD2 matches at 12 bases. There are 15 residues in the CDR3. The ends lost 6 bases at V and 6 bases at J; junction bases unmatched: 7. The CDR3 sequence: CASSLLAGGRDTQYF. In DNA, the CDR3 is TGTGCCAGCAGCCTCCTAGCGGGAGGGCGCGATACGCAGTATTTT.

The rearrangement uses TRBV7-9 and TRBJ1-3, with no clear D. Trimming shortened V by 3 bases and J by 8 bases, and 14 bases separated the two germline ends. This CDR3 region has 14 residues. Germline V gene sequence: CDR1 SEHNR, CDR2 FQNEAQ (reference sequence). This chain's CDR3 is CASSFDVYGYTIYF. The CDR3 DNA reads TGTGCCAGCAGCTTTGACGTTTATGGCTACACCATATATTTT. Using reference TRBV7-9 and TRBJ1-3 for the parts outside the CDR3, the full variable domain is DTGVSQNPRHKITKRGQNVTFRCDPISEHNRLYWYRQTLGQGPEFLTYFQNEAQLEKSRLLSDRFSAERPKGSFSTLEIQRTEQGDSAMYLCASSFDVYGYTIYFGEGSWLTVV.

The rearrangement joins TRBV12-3 or TRBV12-4 to TRBJ2-3; no clear D gene. CDR3 length: 14 amino acids. Trimming stripped 5 bases from V and 1 base from J, with 10 bases between. In DNA, the CDR3 is TGTGCCAGCAGTCCCCGGGTCCGCACAGATACGCAGTATTTT. It codes for CASSPRVRTDTQYF.

On this clonotype: Being one base from a much bigger clone, this may be a read error. V is TRBV12-3 or TRBV12-4 and J is TRBJ2-7; the D gene is possibly TRBD1 (6 bases). The CDR3 is made up of 15 amino acids. Here the CDR3 DNA reads TGTGCCGGCAGTTTAAGGACAGATGGGCCTGTCGAGCAGTACTTC. Its protein is CAGSLRTDGPVEQYF.

The sample holds a few counts of this clonotype. The chain uses TRBV20-1 and TRBJ2-6; D ambiguous. The CDR3 is made up of 14 amino acids. Germline V gene lookup returns CDR1 DFQATT and CDR2 SNEGSKA (reference sequence). With 6 bases removed from V and 2 bases from J, the gap between germline ends came to 11 bases. CDR3 coding DNA: TGCAGTGCCTTGGAAGGGACTGGGGCCAACGTCCTGACTTTC. Translated: CSALEGTGANVLTF.

The chain combines TRBV6-6 with TRBJ2-5; 13 bases fit TRBD2. This CDR3 spans 16 amino acids. Germline V gene sequence: CDR1 MNHNY, CDR2 SVGAGI (reference sequence). Losses at the gene ends were 2 bases for V and 9 bases for J; bases not matched to a gene: 9. CDR3 coding DNA: TGTGCCAGCAGTTACGATCCACTAGCGGGGGGGAGGTCCCAGTACTTC. Its translation: CASSYDPLAGGRSQYF.

This clonotype has a handful of counts. The J gene is TRBJ2-7, the V gene TRBV29-1; 7 nucleotides line up with TRBD1. The trim removed 6 bases at V and 7 bases at J, leaving 18 bases unmatched. Germline CDR1 and CDR2: SQVTM and ANQGSEA. CDR3 length: 15 residues. The CDR3 sequence is CSVDRDSGPYNEQYF. The CDR3 bases are TGCAGCGTAGACCGGGACAGCGGCCCCTACAATGAGCAGTACTTC.

This clonotype showed up many times. The CDR3 DNA sequence: TGTGCCAGCAGCGTAGTCGGTGCGGGAGCCGACGAGCAGTACTTC. Its translation: CASSVVGAGADEQYF. The chain uses TRBV9 and TRBJ2-7; 7 positions match TRBD2. The CDR3 runs 15 residues. Germline values: CDR1 SGDLS, CDR2 YYNGEE. J gave up 5 bases and V 0 bases, and 8 bases lay outside the gene matches.

The V gene is TRBV4-1, the J gene TRBJ2-7; 8 bases align to TRBD2. The junction had 10 bases not matched to a gene; V was cut back by 2 bases and J by 7 bases. The length of the CDR3 is 15 residues. The germline V gene encodes CDR1 MGHRA and CDR2 YSYEKL. The CDR3 reads CASSQLPGGAGEQYF. In DNA form, the CDR3 reads TGCGCCAGCAGCCAACTCCCCGGGGGGGCGGGAGAGCAGTACTTC.

The rearrangement uses TRBV6-1 and TRBJ1-4; D is undetermined. Germline assignment: CDR1 MNHNS and CDR2 SASEGT. The CDR3 is 12 residues long. V was shortened by 7 bases and J by 0 bases, with 3 bases between the two germline ends. CDR3 in DNA: TGTGCCAGCAAACCAACTAATGAAAAACTGTTTTTT. Protein sequence: CASKPTNEKLFF.

The chain joins TRBV2 to TRBJ1-5; D may be TRBD1 (6 bases). Per the germline V gene, CDR1 is SNHLY and CDR2 is FYNNEI. This CDR3 is 15 amino acids long. V shed 5 bases and J shed 5 bases, with 16 bases lying between them. This CDR3 is CASSPQGLGDQPQHF. Here the CDR3 DNA reads TGTGCCAGCAGTCCTCAGGGGTTGGGAGATCAGCCCCAGCATTTT.

This sequence joins TRBV7-2 and TRBJ2-3, with a weak D call TRBD2 (6 bases). CDR1 is SGHTA and CDR2 is FQGNSA in the germline V gene. CDR3 size: 16 residues. Deletions cut 4 bases from V and 4 bases from J, with 18 bases between. CDR3 sequence reads: CASSSAEGGGADTQYF. The CDR3 coding sequence is TGTGCCAGCAGCTCAGCTGAGGGAGGAGGGGCAGATACGCAGTATTTT.

This clonotype was recorded once. The CDR3: CASSLPGLVGGESYEQYF. The CDR3 DNA reads TGCGCCAGCAGCCTGCCGGGACTAGTGGGAGGAGAGTCCTACGAGCAGTACTTC. The rearrangement uses TRBV5-1 and TRBJ2-7; TRBD2 matches at 8 bases. CDR1 and CDR2 from the germline V gene are SGHRS and YFSETQ. This CDR3 spans 18 amino acids. V dropped 4 bases and J dropped 1; count of bases not matched to a gene: 16.

The sample holds a few counts of this clonotype. A junction end diverges from the germline sequence, so it may reflect a read error. The rearrangement uses TRBV4-3 and TRBJ1-2; 10 nucleotides match TRBD1. The CDR3 runs 16 residues. CDR1 LGHNA and CDR2 YSLEER come from the germline V gene. In nucleotides, the CDR3 is TGCGCCAGCAGCCAGGCCGGGACAGGGGCGGACTATGACTACACCTTC. This codes for CASSQAGTGADYDYTF.

A few counts support this clonotype. The rearrangement joins TRBV3-1 to TRBJ2-1; D may correspond to TRBD1 or TRBD2 (5 bases each). Germline values: CDR1 LGHDT, CDR2 YNNKEL (reference sequence). Trimming took 2 bases from V and 9 from J, leaving 20 bases between them. This CDR3 is 16 amino acids long. CDR3 loop: CASSQLGSGAIGEQFF. The CDR3 DNA reads as TGTGCCAGCAGCCAACTAGGGAGTGGGGCAATCGGTGAGCAGTTCTTC.

This clonotype was counted many times. The gene calls are TRBV4-1 and TRBJ2-1; 11 bases are a match to TRBD2. V was pared by 6 bases and J by 8 bases, with 12 bases of the junction left unmatched. This CDR3 has 16 amino acids. The germline CDR1 and CDR2 sequences are MGHRA and YSYEKL. The CDR3 bases are TGCGCCAGCAGTCATACTAGCGGGGGCCCCGGGGATGAGCAGTTCTTC. It encodes CASSHTSGGPGDEQFF.

The chain couples TRBV25-1 to TRBJ2-5; D is unclear. Trimming took off 1 base at V and 4 bases at J, with 10 bases between the two ends. The CDR3 has 14 amino acids. From germline, CDR1 is MGHDK and CDR2 SYGVNS. DNA for the CDR3: TGTGCCAGCAGTGAATGGAAGCCCCCAGAGACCCAGTACTTC. This gives the protein CASSEWKPPETQYF.

This clonotype has only a few counts. The rearrangement joins TRBV28 to TRBJ2-7; perhaps TRBD1 as D (6 bases). Trimming cost V 7 bases and J 7 bases, with 14 bases left between them. The CDR3 loop spans 12 amino acids. CDR1 is MDHEN, CDR2 SYDVKM, per germline. CDR3 coding DNA: TGTGCCAGCACCGACACCCAGGGGGAGCAGTACTTC. Amino acid sequence: CASTDTQGEQYF.

This chain joins TRBV7-2 and TRBJ2-3; D may be TRBD2 (5 bases). The CDR3 sequence is 15 residues long. Germline CDR1 SGHTA, CDR2 FQGNSA. Trimming removed 8 bases from V and 2 bases from J, with 17 bases in between. The CDR3 DNA sequence: TGTGCCAGCGGCGCGGACTTCACTCACACAGATACGCAGTATTTT. This encodes CASGADFTHTDTQYF.

The J gene is TRBJ2-1, the V gene TRBV29-1; D ambiguous. The V and J ends lost 3 bases and 7 bases respectively, with 16 bases between them. CDR3 length equals 14 residues. Germline CDR1 and CDR2: SQVTM and ANQGSEA. The CDR3 spells CSVEFRSDRNEQFF. DNA for the CDR3: TGCAGCGTTGAGTTCCGGAGCGACCGAAATGAGCAGTTCTTC.

On this clonotype: Likely a read error: the CDR3 ends without its conserved phenylalanine or tryptophan. The chain has TRBV5-1 and TRBJ2-7; D is undetermined. The germline CDR1 and CDR2 sequences are SGHRS and YFSETQ. V lost 4 bases to trimming and J lost 1 base, with 9 bases between them. This CDR3 spans 13 amino acids. CDR3 region: CASSETRSYEQYC. In DNA form, the CDR3 reads TGCGCCAGCAGCGAAACCAGGTCCTACGAGCAGTACTGC.

The V call is TRBV6-1, the J call TRBJ2-7, with D perhaps matching TRBD2 (5 bases). Germline values: CDR1 MNHNS, CDR2 SASEGT. The V end lost 2 bases, the J end lost 3 bases, and 11 bases lay between the germline ends. The length of the CDR3 is 14 residues. CDR3 in amino acids: CASSESGWGYEQYF. As DNA, the CDR3 is TGTGCCAGCAGTGAAAGCGGCTGGGGCTACGAGCAGTACTTC.

Turning to this clonotype: Possible read error: a much larger clone is one base away. This rearrangement joins TRBV7-3 to TRBJ2-5; tentatively, D is TRBD2 (6 bases). Germline CDR1 is SGHTA and CDR2 is FQGTGA. The CDR3 consists of 15 residues. The CDR3 DNA reads TGTGCCAACAGCTTATACGGGGGATCTGGGGAGACCCAGTACTTC. Translation: CANSLYGGSGETQYF.

This clonotype was seen a few times. The V and J genes are TRBV6-1 and TRBJ1-2, with a tentative D call TRBD1 (6 bases). The germline gives CDR1 MNHNS, CDR2 SASEGT. Trimming stripped 5 bases from V and 5 bases from J, with 18 bases between. CDR3 length: 15 amino acids. The CDR3 here is CASSQPSGQGYGYTF. The CDR3, as DNA: TGTGCCAGCAGTCAACCTTCGGGACAAGGGTATGGCTACACCTTC.

In its sample, this clonotype was seen once. The rearrangement links TRBV7-2 to TRBJ1-1; a possible D gene is TRBD1 (6 bases). V lost 5 bases and J lost 11, with 18 bases in between. Germline loops: CDR1 SGHTA, CDR2 FQGNSA. The CDR3 loop spans 13 amino acids. The CDR3 region is CASSPSDRSEAFF. As DNA, the CDR3 is TGTGCCAGCAGCCCCAGCGACAGGTCGGAGGCTTTCTTT.

The gene calls are TRBV9 and TRBJ2-5; D unclear. The germline CDR1 and CDR2 sequences are SGDLS and YYNGEE. The CDR3 consists of 15 residues. The ends were cut back, 2 bases at V and 1 base at J, with 12 bases in the middle. CDR3 region: CASSVDGGTQETQYF. In nucleotides, the CDR3 is TGTGCCAGCAGCGTCGACGGTGGAACCCAAGAGACCCAGTACTTC.

This clonotype was seen a handful of times. The chain has TRBV7-2 and TRBJ1-1; 9 bases align to TRBD1. CDR1 is SGHTA, CDR2 FQGNSA, per germline. V gave up 3 bases and J gave up 3 bases; unmatched junction bases: 2. This CDR3 is built from 14 residues. The CDR3 sequence is CASSFGTGHTEAFF. CDR3 DNA sequence: TGTGCCAGCAGCTTCGGGACAGGGCACACTGAAGCTTTCTTT.